This T cell receptor beta chain was captured by sequencing in a study of CD8 T cells in ankylosing spondylitis. Study results and limitations: One TCR beta motif, made up of several highly homologous variants, appeared characteristic of ankylosing spondylitis blood.

TCRdb reanalysed the 5' RACE reads using MiXCR and keeps one entry per CDR3 protein. Seen here are about 220,000 distinct CDR3 sequences, approximately 20% observed once, and the top ten hold about two fifths. The V and J ends lost 0 bases and 5 bases respectively, with 23 bases between them. Germline lookup yields CDR1 SGDLS and CDR2 YYNGEE. The CDR3 has 18 amino acids. About this clonotype: Its antigen is as yet unknown.

Input material: blood, either unsorted or a sorted T cell fraction (not recorded which). The TCR originated in a male donor with ankylosing spondylitis. The genes are TRBV9 and TRBJ2-5; the D gene is possibly TRBD2 (6 bases). Here the CDR3 DNA reads TGTGCCAGCAGCGTAGGATGGAGCGGCCCCACGGGGGAGGAGACCCAGTACTTC. It translates to CASSVGWSGPTGEETQYF. Combining the CDR3 with reference TRBV9 and TRBJ2-5 gives the whole variable domain DSGVTQTPKHLITATGQRVTLRCSPRSGDLSVYWYQQSLDQGLQFLIQYYNGEERAKGNILERFSAQQFPDLHSELNLSSLELGDSALYFCASSVGWSGPTGEETQYFGPGTRLLVL.